This is a list of T cell receptor beta chains from one sample in a study of glioma-infiltrating T cells after dendritic cell vaccination. The repertoire was sequenced with immunoSEQ multiplex PCR; TCRdb's copy has only in-frame clones and lacks some. This table has just under 60,000 clones, approximately 83% appearing once. The starting material was blood, obtained after dendritic cell vaccination. These receptors all stem from a human donor with glioblastoma. Each CDR3 is given with its conserved first and last residue. Fields, in order: V gene, clone size, D gene, J gene, CDR3 protein, CDR3 DNA. The D gene is left open where the match is weak. Clone size appears in some rows only: once, few, many, or a class for an expanded clone.

V: TRBV7-9
size: -
D: -
J: TRBJ1-1
CDR3: CASSLVGQGDVELGRF
DNA: TGTGCCAGCAGCTTAGTAGGTCAGGGCGATGTGGAGTTAGGTCGCTTT

V: TRBV6-6
size: -
D: TRBD1
J: TRBJ1-3
CDR3: CATSTGGGNTIYF
DNA: TGTGCCACCTCGACAGGGGGAGGAAACACCATATATTTT

V: TRBV7-2
size: -
D: TRBD2
J: TRBJ2-7
CDR3: CASSLEGRGGYYEQYF
DNA: TGTGCCAGCAGCTTAGAAGGTCGGGGAGGGTATTACGAGCAGTACTTC

V: TRBV7-9
size: -
D: -
J: TRBJ1-2
CDR3: CASSPWAGSYGYTF
DNA: TGTGCCAGCAGCCCCTGGGCCGGAAGCTATGGCTACACCTTC

V: TRBV19
size: -
D: TRBD1
J: TRBJ2-3
CDR3: CASSIKTGGHTDTQYF
DNA: TGTGCCAGTAGTATAAAGACAGGGGGTCATACAGATACGCAGTATTTT

V: TRBV4-3
size: once
D: TRBD2
J: TRBJ2-4
CDR3: CASSHSGGENIQYF
DNA: TGCGCCAGCAGTCATAGCGGGGGAGAAAACATTCAGTACTTC

V: TRBV6-6
size: -
D: -
J: TRBJ1-1
CDR3: CASSYSSRVQAFF
DNA: TGTGCCAGCAGTTACTCGAGCAGGGTGCAGGCTTTCTTT

V: TRBV16
size: -
D: TRBD1
J: TRBJ2-7
CDR3: CASTQRTGGHEQYF
DNA: TGTGCCAGCACCCAAAGGACAGGCGGCCACGAGCAGTACTTC

V: TRBV9
size: -
D: TRBD2
J: TRBJ2-5
CDR3: CASSVEGGEETQYF
DNA: TGTGCCAGCAGCGTAGAGGGAGGGGAAGAGACCCAGTACTTC

V: TRBV7-2
size: -
D: TRBD1
J: TRBJ1-6
CDR3: CASSSIGQGIGSPLHF
DNA: TGTGCCAGCAGCTCCATAGGACAGGGAATTGGTTCACCCCTCCACTTT

V: TRBV2
size: -
D: TRBD2
J: TRBJ2-1
CDR3: CASVGLAETDEQFF
DNA: TGTGCCAGCGTAGGACTAGCGGAGACGGATGAGCAGTTCTTC

V: TRBV2
size: -
D: TRBD1
J: TRBJ2-7
CDR3: CASTPRDRGFNEQYF
DNA: TGTGCCAGCACCCCCCGGGACAGGGGTTTCAACGAGCAGTACTTC

V: TRBV19
size: -
D: -
J: TRBJ1-1
CDR3: CASSSRVTGYYGTEAFF
DNA: TGTGCCAGTAGTAGCAGGGTTACAGGATATTATGGGACTGAAGCTTTCTTT

V: TRBV9
size: -
D: -
J: TRBJ2-3
CDR3: CASSGDGILDTQYF
DNA: TGTGCCAGCAGCGGCGACGGGATCCTCGATACGCAGTATTTT

V: TRBV30
size: -
D: TRBD1
J: TRBJ1-5
CDR3: CAWSVPDRGRLGQHF
DNA: TGTGCCTGGAGTGTACCGGACAGGGGGCGTTTAGGCCAGCATTTT

V: TRBV6-5
size: -
D: TRBD2
J: TRBJ2-7
CDR3: CAVLAGDEQYF
DNA: TGTGCCGTGCTAGCGGGGGACGAGCAGTACTTC

V: TRBV6-5
size: -
D: TRBD1
J: TRBJ1-2
CDR3: CASTPGQGTGYTF
DNA: TGTGCCAGCACTCCGGGACAGGGCACTGGCTACACCTTC

V: TRBV9
size: -
D: -
J: TRBJ2-1
CDR3: CASTPGGRSNEQFF
DNA: TGTGCCAGCACTCCCGGGGGGCGATCCAATGAGCAGTTCTTC

V: TRBV11-3
size: -
D: -
J: TRBJ2-7
CDR3: CASSPPGFRYEQYF
DNA: TGTGCCAGCAGCCCGCCAGGGTTCCGCTACGAGCAGTACTTC

V: TRBV19
size: -
D: TRBD1
J: TRBJ1-1
CDR3: CASGGGLTEAFF
DNA: TGCGCTTCCGGAGGGGGCCTCACTGAAGCTTTCTTT

V: TRBV4-2
size: -
D: TRBD2
J: TRBJ2-3
CDR3: CASSQDFMRGGDTQYF
DNA: TGTGCCAGCAGCCAAGATTTTATGCGGGGGGGGGATACGCAGTATTTT

V: TRBV27
size: -
D: TRBD2
J: TRBJ2-3
CDR3: CASSLAGALTDTQYF
DNA: TGTGCCAGCAGCCTAGCGGGGGCTCTCACAGATACGCAGTATTTT

V: TRBV11-2
size: once
D: -
J: TRBJ2-5
CDR3: CASSLWRDYQETQYF
DNA: TGTGCCAGCAGCTTGTGGCGGGACTACCAAGAGACCCAGTACTTC

V: TRBV25-1
size: -
D: TRBD2
J: TRBJ2-5
CDR3: CASSAQAGGGETQYF
DNA: TGTGCCAGCAGTGCCCAAGCGGGGGGAGGGGAGACCCAGTACTTC

V: TRBV28
size: -
D: -
J: TRBJ2-5
CDR3: CASSLSGEGGETQYF
DNA: TGTGCCAGCAGTTTATCGGGGGAAGGAGGAGAGACCCAGTACTTC

V: TRBV5-1
size: -
D: -
J: TRBJ2-1
CDR3: CASSFTQNEQFF
DNA: TGCGCCAGCAGCTTTACCCAGAATGAGCAGTTCTTC

V: TRBV6-5
size: -
D: TRBD1
J: TRBJ1-1
CDR3: CASSYGTGVREEAFF
DNA: TGTGCCAGCAGCTACGGGACAGGCGTTAGGGAGGAAGCTTTCTTT